Reported below is one T cell receptor (beta chain). The treatment was: PENTA 11 planned treatment interruption arm or continuous ART arm. These data come from a study of HIV-infected children after antiretroviral therapy interruption. Study-wide context: Four children interrupted treatment; four stayed on continuous treatment.

RNA-based 3' RACE libraries used unique molecular identifiers. TCRdb used MiXCR to reprocess the 3' RACE reads, holding one entry per CDR3 protein. Among fewer than 45,000 distinct CDR3 sequences listed, approximately 7% were seen once. This TCR derives from a pool of human donors with HIV. Source: CD45RA+ CD4+ T cells from PBMCs, pooled from several time points, taken from a donor given antiretroviral therapy, either interrupted or continuous. The subset is: naive CD4+ CD45RA+ CD45RO- T cells.

The CDR3 region has the DNA TGTGCCAGCAGCTTACCGGGAGGGTACAATGAGCAGTTCTTC. It codes for CASSLPGGYNEQFF. This rearrangement joins TRBV7-2 to TRBJ2-1; 8 bases agree with TRBD2. In germline, CDR1 is SGHTA, CDR2 FQGNSA. This CDR3 is 14 amino acids long. J was trimmed by 4 bases and V by 2 bases; bases with no gene match: 1.